This T cell receptor (beta chain) was documented in a study of Ad26.COV2.S vaccination and SARS-CoV-2 variants. Overall study: Recipients of Ad26.COV2.S got it intramuscularly, once or twice 56 days apart.

Clones were sequenced by immunoSEQ multiplex PCR, and TCRdb holds only the in-frame ones, with some missing. This repertoire shows around 450,000 clones, roughly nine tenths found once; its top ten account for approximately 2.5%. Treatment reported: about 20 received Ad26.COV2.S at low or high dose, single or two shots; 5 received placebo; per-sample allocation not given. It was on day 63 after the first vaccine or placebo injection that samples were taken. Trimming removed 3 bases from V and 5 bases from J; junction bases left unmatched: 8. Germline-derived CDR1 and CDR2 are MDHEN and SYDVKM. The CDR3 has 15 residues.

This TCR derives from a person aged 18-65 years who received the Ad26.COV2.S COVID-19 vaccine or a placebo. J is TRBJ2-7 and V is TRBV28; TRBD1 agrees at 9 bases. This sample comprised peripheral blood, obtained in a trial of Ad26.COV2.S vaccine versus placebo. The CDR3: CASSFAPGQGNEQYF. The CDR3 DNA is TGTGCCAGCAGTTTCGCTCCGGGACAGGGCAACGAGCAGTACTTC.